A selection of T cell receptor beta chains follows, all from one sample in a study of T cells in localized non-small cell lung cancer. Measured with immunoSEQ multiplex PCR; TCRdb has only the in-frame clones, and not every one. The sample records about 53,000 clones, approximately 88% being singletons. Sequencing was performed on peripheral blood mononuclear cells, taken before any cancer treatment. The source of these receptors is a man between 40 and 69 years old with stage III lung adenocarcinoma. Both conserved end residues are part of each CDR3. D genes are given only for firm matches. Size tells how often a clone was seen (once, few, many) or the class of an expanded clone, and some rows leave it out.

J gene,V gene,D gene,clone size,CDR3 DNA,CDR3 protein
TRBJ2-7,TRBV10-1,TRBD2,NA,TGCGCCAGCAGTGAGCCGGGACTAGCGGGAGACGAGCAGTACTTC,CASSEPGLAGDEQYF
TRBJ2-7,TRBV9,TRBD2,once,TGTGCCAGCAGCGTCCTGGGAGGGAACGAGCAGTACTTC,CASSVLGGNEQYF
TRBJ2-7,TRBV4-3,NA,once,TGCGCCAGCAGCCAAGAATTTCGCAGCGAGCAGTACTTC,CASSQEFRSEQYF
TRBJ1-3,TRBV30,NA,NA,TGTGCCTGGAGTAAACCCGCCGGGGGAGGAAACACCATATATTTT,CAWSKPAGGGNTIYF
TRBJ2-2,TRBV5-1,NA,once,TGCGCCAGCACCCCCCGTACGGACACCGGGGAGCTGTTTTTT,CASTPRTDTGELFF
TRBJ1-5,TRBV6-6,NA,NA,TGTGCCAGCAGTATCAACTGGAATCAGCCCCAGCATTTT,CASSINWNQPQHF
TRBJ1-2,TRBV7-2,TRBD1,NA,TGTGCCAGCAGCCTTAACGGGGGACAGCTTAGAGGCTACACCTTC,CASSLNGGQLRGYTF
TRBJ1-2,TRBV10-2,TRBD1,NA,TGCGCCAGCAGACAAGGACAGGGTGAAAACTATGGCTACACCTTC,CASRQGQGENYGYTF
TRBJ1-2,TRBV5-4,TRBD1,NA,TGTGCCAGCAGCCTGGACAGGGCTTATGGCTACACCTTC,CASSLDRAYGYTF
TRBJ1-2,TRBV2,TRBD1,NA,TGTGCCAGCAGGAAGACAGGGGATGGTGGCTACACCTTC,CASRKTGDGGYTF
TRBJ1-1,TRBV19,NA,NA,TGTGCCAGCATCTTACAGGGCGGCACTGAAGCTTTCTTT,CASILQGGTEAFF
TRBJ2-5,TRBV12-5,NA,NA,TGTGCTAGTGGTTCCGGGTACCAAGAGACCCAGTACTTC,CASGSGYQETQYF
TRBJ2-5,TRBV25-1,NA,NA,TGTGCCAGCAGGGTAGGGGGAGGGGGAAAAGAGACCCAGTACTTC,CASRVGGGGKETQYF
TRBJ2-1,TRBV30,TRBD2,NA,TGTGCTTTAGCGGGAGGGCCCTACAATGAGCAGTTCTTC,CALAGGPYNEQFF
TRBJ1-2,TRBV27,TRBD1,few,TGTGCCAGCAGCGGCCGGGACAGCGGAGTCTATGGCTACACCTTC,CASSGRDSGVYGYTF
TRBJ2-5,TRBV6-5,NA,once,TGTGCCAGCAGGCTAGGACAGTTGGACCAAGAGACCCAGTACTTC,CASRLGQLDQETQYF
TRBJ1-4,TRBV4-2,TRBD1,few,TGTGCCAGCAGCCAAACTCGGACAGGGTTAAATGAAAAACTGTTTTTT,CASSQTRTGLNEKLFF
TRBJ2-1,TRBV11-3,TRBD2,NA,TGTGCCAGCAGCTTAGGCACGGGAGGGTACAATGAGCAGTTCTTC,CASSLGTGGYNEQFF
TRBJ2-1,TRBV7-3,NA,NA,TGTGCCAGCAGCTCCCCCTCGGTGAATGAGCAGTTCTTC,CASSSPSVNEQFF
TRBJ2-3,TRBV23-1,TRBD2,NA,TGCGCCACCCAGAAGCTACTAGCGGGAGGGCCAGATACGCAGTATTTT,CATQKLLAGGPDTQYF
TRBJ1-1,TRBV18,NA,NA,TGTGCCAGCTCACCACCTTTGACGAACACTGAAGCTTTCTTT,CASSPPLTNTEAFF
TRBJ2-3,TRBV9,NA,NA,TGTGCCAGCAGCGAGAGGGGCAGGGGGGCCACAGATACGCAGTATTTT,CASSERGRGATDTQYF
TRBJ2-7,TRBV4-1,NA,NA,TGCGCCAGCAGCCAAGGGGCCGAGCAGTACTTC,CASSQGAEQYF
TRBJ2-1,TRBV19,NA,NA,TGTGCCAGTAGTATAGTGGTGGGAGGCCTGAGCTCCTACAATGAGCAGTTCTTC,CASSIVVGGLSSYNEQFF
TRBJ1-4,TRBV4-2,NA,few,TGTGCCAGCAGCCAAGATCGGTACGACGAAAAACTGTTTTTT,CASSQDRYDEKLFF
TRBJ2-7,TRBV4-2,TRBD2,few,TGTGCCAGCAGCCCCTTTACTAGCGGGGGATACTACGAGCAGTACTTC,CASSPFTSGGYYEQYF
TRBJ1-6,TRBV9,NA,NA,TGTGCCAGCAGCGAATGGCCGGATAATTCACCCCTCCACTTT,CASSEWPDNSPLHF
TRBJ2-3,TRBV11-2,NA,few,TGTGCCAGCAGTCGTGACGTCTCAGATACGCAGTATTTT,CASSRDVSDTQYF
TRBJ1-1,TRBV5-1,NA,NA,TGCGCCAGCAGTAGTGGACAGACGGGGGCCACTGAAGCTTTCTTT,CASSSGQTGATEAFF
TRBJ2-1,TRBV9,NA,NA,TGTGCCAGCAGCCCCCAAAGGGGATACAATGAGCAGTTCTTC,CASSPQRGYNEQFF
TRBJ2-2,TRBV5-1,TRBD2,NA,TGCGCCAGCAGCTTGTGGGCCGGGACTACCAACACCGGGGAGCTGTTTTTT,CASSLWAGTTNTGELFF
TRBJ2-2,TRBV7-2,NA,NA,TGTGCCAGCAGCCCCGGGGGAGCTAACACCGGGGAGCTGTTTTTT,CASSPGGANTGELFF
TRBJ2-1,TRBV6-1,TRBD2,NA,TGTGCCAGCAGTGAAGGGACTAGCTCCTACAATGAGCAGTTCTTC,CASSEGTSSYNEQFF
TRBJ2-7,TRBV11-1,NA,NA,TGTGCCAGCAGTTCCGATCTCGGGGGCGGAATCTACGAGCAGTACTTC,CASSSDLGGGIYEQYF
TRBJ2-3,TRBV2,NA,NA,TGTGCCAGCACCCCGCGGGGCGCGTCCACAGATACGCAGTATTTT,CASTPRGASTDTQYF
TRBJ1-5,TRBV19,NA,NA,TGTGCCAGTAGTATAGATCCCGGAAAGGGGCAGCCCCAGCATTTT,CASSIDPGKGQPQHF
TRBJ1-5,TRBV4-3,TRBD1,NA,TGCGCCAGCAGCCAAGACAGGGGGAATCAGCCCCAGCATTTT,CASSQDRGNQPQHF
TRBJ1-2,TRBV28,NA,NA,TGTGCCGGTTGGACCCCTAACTATGGCTACACCTTC,CAGWTPNYGYTF
TRBJ2-2,TRBV5-5,NA,NA,TGTGCCAGCAGCTTGGACACGGCCACCGGGGAGCTGTTTTTT,CASSLDTATGELFF
TRBJ1-5,TRBV2,NA,NA,TGTGCCAGCAGTGAAGACATTAGCAATCAGCCCCAGCATTTT,CASSEDISNQPQHF
TRBJ1-3,TRBV7-9,NA,NA,TGTGCCAGCAGCTTACCTGGGCAGGGATCCTCTGGAAACACCATATATTTT,CASSLPGQGSSGNTIYF
TRBJ1-4,TRBV2,NA,NA,TGTGCCAGCAGGGGGGACGATGAAAAACTGTTTTTT,CASRGDDEKLFF
TRBJ2-1,TRBV28,TRBD2,NA,TGTGCCAGCAGTTCGAGTCGGCTAGCGGGAGGGACGACCTACAATGAGCAGTTCTTC,CASSSSRLAGGTTYNEQFF
TRBJ1-3,TRBV10-3,NA,NA,TGTGCCATCAAAAAGGACACGAGCTCTGGAAACACCATATATTTT,CAIKKDTSSGNTIYF
TRBJ2-2,TRBV5-1,NA,NA,TGCGCCAGCAGCCCAGGGGCCCTGAACACCGGGGAGCTGTTTTTT,CASSPGALNTGELFF
TRBJ1-2,TRBV4-3,NA,NA,TGCGCCAGCAGCCAGGAAGGACGGAACAACTATGGCTACACCTTC,CASSQEGRNNYGYTF
TRBJ1-2,TRBV18,NA,once,TGTGCCAGCTCACCGGACCGCAAGGGGACCTATGGCTACACCTTC,CASSPDRKGTYGYTF
TRBJ2-7,TRBV27,TRBD1,NA,TGTGCCAGCAGCCAACGGGACAGGGGGCGTGAGCAGTACTTC,CASSQRDRGREQYF
TRBJ1-6,TRBV5-6,NA,few,TGTGCCAGCAGCTTGGCTCCTACACGGGTGGATTCACCCCTCCACTTT,CASSLAPTRVDSPLHF
TRBJ1-5,TRBV4-2,NA,NA,TGTGCCAGCAGCCAAGATTCGGGAAATCAGCCCCAGCATTTT,CASSQDSGNQPQHF
TRBJ2-7,TRBV11-2,NA,NA,TGTGCCAGCAGCCTACAGGGAGGGTCCTACGAGCAGTACTTC,CASSLQGGSYEQYF
TRBJ1-2,TRBV4-1,TRBD1,NA,TGCGCCAGCAGCCAAGAAGGGACAGGGGTTTTTGACTACACCTTC,CASSQEGTGVFDYTF
TRBJ1-3,TRBV21-1,NA,NA,TGTGCCACAGAGAAACAGGCCTACTCTGGAAACACCATATATTTT,CATEKQAYSGNTIYF
TRBJ2-1,TRBV7-2,TRBD2,NA,TGTGCCAGCAGCTCTTTAGCGGGGGGGATTGAGCAGTTCTTC,CASSSLAGGIEQFF
TRBJ2-6,TRBV4-2,NA,NA,TGTGCCAGCAGCCAAGATACTTCTGGGGCCAACGTCCTGACTTTC,CASSQDTSGANVLTF